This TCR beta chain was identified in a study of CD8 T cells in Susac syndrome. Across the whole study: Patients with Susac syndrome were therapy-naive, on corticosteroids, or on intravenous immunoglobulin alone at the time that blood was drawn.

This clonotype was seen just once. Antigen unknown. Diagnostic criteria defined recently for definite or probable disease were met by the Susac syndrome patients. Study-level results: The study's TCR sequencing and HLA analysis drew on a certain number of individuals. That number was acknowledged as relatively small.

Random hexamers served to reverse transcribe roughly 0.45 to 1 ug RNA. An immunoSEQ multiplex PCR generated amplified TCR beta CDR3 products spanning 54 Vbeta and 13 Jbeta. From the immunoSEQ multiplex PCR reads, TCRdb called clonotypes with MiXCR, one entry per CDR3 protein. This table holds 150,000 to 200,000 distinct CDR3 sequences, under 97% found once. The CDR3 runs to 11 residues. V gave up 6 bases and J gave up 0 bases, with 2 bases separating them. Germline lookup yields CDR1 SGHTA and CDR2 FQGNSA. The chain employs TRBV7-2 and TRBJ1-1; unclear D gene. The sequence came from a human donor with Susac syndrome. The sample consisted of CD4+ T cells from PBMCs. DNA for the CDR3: TGTGCCAGCAGGATGAACACTGAAGCTTTCTTT. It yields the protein CASRMNTEAFF.